What follows are 8 T cell receptor beta chains derived from one specimen sequenced in a study of cytomegalovirus exposure and HLA in healthy donors. The study ran its PCR with 60 Vbeta and 13 Jbeta primers. The method was immunoSEQ multiplex PCR; TCRdb's version includes in-frame clones alone and lacks a portion of them. The profile shows 110,000 or so clones, over 65% of them singletons. The specimen was PBMCs. These receptor sequences come from a woman under 30 in good health and CMV-seronegative.

This chain uses TRBV2 with TRBJ2-7, with D perhaps matching TRBD2 (6 bases). Germline lookup yields CDR1 SNHLY and CDR2 FYNNEI. The V gene lost 8 bases and the J gene lost 4 bases, with 18 bases spanning the gap. This CDR3 is built from 14 residues. CDR3 nucleotides: TGTGCCAGCCGGGGGACGAGGGGCCAATACGAGCAGTACTTC. This gives the protein CASRGTRGQYEQYF.

The chain has TRBV18 and TRBJ2-1; the D gene is possibly TRBD2 (5 bases). V lost 5 bases to trimming and J lost 3 bases, with 8 bases between them. Per germline, CDR1 KGHSH and CDR2 LQKENI. The CDR3 covers 13 residues. CDR3 residues: CASSSDYYNEQFF. The CDR3 DNA sequence: TGTGCCAGCTCATCCGACTACTACAATGAGCAGTTCTTC.

The V gene is TRBV5-1, the J gene TRBJ2-7; TRBD2 might be the D (6 bases). This CDR3 is built from 14 residues. The V and J ends lost 3 bases and 2 bases respectively, with 12 bases between them. The germline gives CDR1 SGHRS, CDR2 YFSETQ. CDR3 loop: CASSSGTETYEQYF. The CDR3 DNA reads as TGCGCCAGCAGCTCCGGGACTGAGACCTACGAGCAGTACTTC.

This chain connects TRBV4-3 to TRBJ2-2; D is perhaps TRBD2 (5 bases). The germline CDR1 and CDR2 sequences are LGHNA and YSLEER. This CDR3 region has 15 residues. V was trimmed by 2 bases and J by 6 bases, leaving 13 bases between them. For the CDR3, the DNA is TGCGCCAGCAGCCAATTCCAAGTCGGGGCCGGGGAGCTGTTTTTT. Encoded protein: CASSQFQVGAGELFF.

V and J are TRBV27 and TRBJ2-2; 11 nucleotides align to TRBD2. The germline V gene has CDR1 MNHEY and CDR2 SMNVEV (reference sequence). This CDR3 has 16 amino acids. V shed 11 bases, J shed 1 base, and the junction held 9 bases outside the gene matches. In nucleotides, the CDR3 is TGTGCCGTCAGGCCTAGCGGGAGGTTGAACACCGGGGAGCTGTTTTTT. Its translation is CAVRPSGRLNTGELFF.

The chain has TRBV5-6 and TRBJ1-5; D perhaps matches TRBD1 (6 bases). There are 14 residues in the CDR3. Germline V CDR1 and CDR2: SGHDT, YYEEEE. V lost 6 bases, J lost 6 bases, and 16 bases lay in between. The CDR3 DNA is TGTGCCAGCAACAAACAGGGAGAGCTTCAGCCCCAGCATTTT. Encoded protein: CASNKQGELQPQHF.

This chain connects TRBV29-1 to TRBJ2-6; a weak D match, TRBD2 (5 bases). Trimming cost V 6 bases and J 2 bases, with 8 bases left between them. Germline V gene sequence: CDR1 SQVTM, CDR2 ANQGSEA. CDR3 size: 13 residues. The CDR3 reads CSVGETGANVLTF. The CDR3 DNA follows: TGCAGCGTCGGGGAAACTGGGGCCAACGTCCTGACTTTC.

The chain carries TRBV6-5 and TRBJ2-1; 8 nucleotides align to TRBD1. The CDR3 is made up of 15 amino acids. Germline V gene lookup returns CDR1 MNHEY and CDR2 SVGAGI. V shed 5 bases, J shed 2 bases, and the junction held 5 bases outside the gene matches. CDR3 residues: CASSTQGEAYNEQFF. The CDR3 bases are TGTGCCAGCAGTACACAGGGGGAGGCCTACAATGAGCAGTTCTTC.